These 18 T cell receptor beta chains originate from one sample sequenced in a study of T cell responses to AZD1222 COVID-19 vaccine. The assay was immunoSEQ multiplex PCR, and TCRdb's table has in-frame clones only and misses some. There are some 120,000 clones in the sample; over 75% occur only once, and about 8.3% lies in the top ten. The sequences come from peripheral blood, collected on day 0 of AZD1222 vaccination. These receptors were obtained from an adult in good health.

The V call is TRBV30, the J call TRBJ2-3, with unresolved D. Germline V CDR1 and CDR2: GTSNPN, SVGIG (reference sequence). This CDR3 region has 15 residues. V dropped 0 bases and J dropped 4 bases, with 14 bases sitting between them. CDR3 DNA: TGTGCCTGGAGTGTACGCAGCTTATCTCCAGATACGCAGTATTTT. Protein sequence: CAWSVRSLSPDTQYF.

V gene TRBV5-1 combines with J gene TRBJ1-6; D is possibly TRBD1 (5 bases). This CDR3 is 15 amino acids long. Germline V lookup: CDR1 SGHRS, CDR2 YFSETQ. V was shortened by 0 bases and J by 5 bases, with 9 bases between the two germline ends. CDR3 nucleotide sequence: TGCGCCAGCAGCTTGGCGGGGACCGATAATTCACCCCTCCACTTT. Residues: CASSLAGTDNSPLHF.

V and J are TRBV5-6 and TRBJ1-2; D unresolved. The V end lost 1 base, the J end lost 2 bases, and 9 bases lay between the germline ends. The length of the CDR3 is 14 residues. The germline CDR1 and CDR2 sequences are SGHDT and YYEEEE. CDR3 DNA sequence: TGTGCCAGCAGCTTGAAACGCCTGAACTATGGCTACACCTTC. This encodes CASSLKRLNYGYTF.

This CDR3 is CASSRGPGANVLTF. The CDR3 nucleotides read TGTGCCAGCAGTAGGGGGCCTGGGGCCAACGTCCTGACTTTC. The V call is TRBV6-2 or TRBV6-3, the J call TRBJ2-6, with 7 nucleotides matching TRBD1. The germline CDR1 and CDR2 sequences are MNHEY and SVGEGT. V lost 5 bases, J lost 2 bases, and 0 bases stayed unmatched. This CDR3 comprises 14 residues.

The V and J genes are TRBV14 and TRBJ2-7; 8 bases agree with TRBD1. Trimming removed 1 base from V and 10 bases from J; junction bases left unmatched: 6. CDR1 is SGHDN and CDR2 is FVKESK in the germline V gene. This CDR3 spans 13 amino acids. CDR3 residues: CASSQAGQGSQYF. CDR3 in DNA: TGTGCCAGCAGCCAAGCCGGACAGGGCTCACAGTACTTC.

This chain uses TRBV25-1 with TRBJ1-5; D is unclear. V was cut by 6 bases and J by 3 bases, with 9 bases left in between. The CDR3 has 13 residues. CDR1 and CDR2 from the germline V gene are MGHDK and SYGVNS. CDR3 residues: CASSGQANQPQHF. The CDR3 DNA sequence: TGTGCCAGCAGCGGGCAGGCCAATCAGCCCCAGCATTTT. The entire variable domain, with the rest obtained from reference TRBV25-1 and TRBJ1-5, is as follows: EADIYQTPRYLVIGTGKKITLECSQTMGHDKMYWYQQDPGMELHLIHYSYGVNSTEKGDLSSESTVSRIRTEHFPLTLESARPSHTSQYLCASSGQANQPQHFGDGTRLSIL.

The CDR3 loop reads CASSQVIGPAHSGNTIYF. For the CDR3, the DNA is TGTGCCAGCAGCCAAGTAATAGGGCCCGCGCACTCTGGAAACACCATATATTTT. V usage is TRBV14 and J usage is TRBJ1-3, with D hard to call. V shed 1 base and J shed 0 bases, with 16 bases lying between them. Germline CDR1 is SGHDN and CDR2 is FVKESK. This CDR3 is built from 18 residues.

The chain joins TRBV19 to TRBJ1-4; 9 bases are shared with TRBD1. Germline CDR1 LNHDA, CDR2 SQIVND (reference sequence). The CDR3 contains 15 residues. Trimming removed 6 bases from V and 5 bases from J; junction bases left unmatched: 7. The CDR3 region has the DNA TGTGCCAGTAGCCCCGGTACAGGGGGCAATGAAAAACTGTTTTTT. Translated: CASSPGTGGNEKLFF.

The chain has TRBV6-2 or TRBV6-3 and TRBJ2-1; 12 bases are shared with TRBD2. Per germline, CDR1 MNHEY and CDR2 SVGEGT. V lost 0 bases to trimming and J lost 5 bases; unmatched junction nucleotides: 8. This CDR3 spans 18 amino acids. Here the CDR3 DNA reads TGTGCCAGCAGTTACTCGCGGGGGCGGACTAGCGGGAACAATGAGCAGTTCTTC. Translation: CASSYSRGRTSGNNEQFF.

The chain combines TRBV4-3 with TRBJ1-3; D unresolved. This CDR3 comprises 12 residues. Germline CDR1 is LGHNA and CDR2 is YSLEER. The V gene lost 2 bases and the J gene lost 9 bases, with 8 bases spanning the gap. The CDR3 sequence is CASSQSWGTIYF. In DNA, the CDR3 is TGCGCCAGCAGCCAATCGTGGGGCACCATATATTTT.

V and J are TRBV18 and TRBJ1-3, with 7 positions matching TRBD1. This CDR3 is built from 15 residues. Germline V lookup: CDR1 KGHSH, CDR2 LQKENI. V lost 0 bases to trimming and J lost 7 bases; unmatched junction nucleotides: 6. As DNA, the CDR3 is TGTGCCAGCTCACCACCAAACGACAGGGCCAACACCATATATTTT. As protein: CASSPPNDRANTIYF.

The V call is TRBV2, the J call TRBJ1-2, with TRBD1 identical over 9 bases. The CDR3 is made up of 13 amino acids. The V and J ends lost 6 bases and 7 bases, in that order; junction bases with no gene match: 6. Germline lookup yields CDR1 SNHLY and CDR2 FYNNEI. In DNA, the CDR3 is TGTGCCAGCAGCCCAGGGACAGGGTTTGGCTACACCTTC. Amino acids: CASSPGTGFGYTF.

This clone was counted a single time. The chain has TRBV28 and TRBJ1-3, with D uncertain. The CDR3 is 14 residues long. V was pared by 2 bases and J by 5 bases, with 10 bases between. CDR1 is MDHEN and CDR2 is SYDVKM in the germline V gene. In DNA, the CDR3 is TGTGCCAGCAGTTTAGGGCCGCATAGAAACACCATATATTTT. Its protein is CASSLGPHRNTIYF.

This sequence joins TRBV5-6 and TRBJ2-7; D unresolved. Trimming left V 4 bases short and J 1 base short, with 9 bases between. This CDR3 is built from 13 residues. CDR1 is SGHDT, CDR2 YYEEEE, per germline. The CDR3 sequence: CASSPDESYEQYF. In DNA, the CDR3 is TGTGCCAGCAGCCCCGACGAGTCCTACGAGCAGTACTTC.

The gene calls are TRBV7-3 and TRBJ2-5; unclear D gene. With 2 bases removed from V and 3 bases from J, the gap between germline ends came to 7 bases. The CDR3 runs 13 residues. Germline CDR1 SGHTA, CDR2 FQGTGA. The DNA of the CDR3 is TGTGCCAGCAGCTTAGGGCAGGAAGAGACCCAGTACTTC. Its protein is CASSLGQEETQYF. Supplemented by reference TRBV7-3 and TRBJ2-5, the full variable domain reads GAGVSQTPSNKVTEKGKYVELRCDPISGHTALYWYRQSLGQGPEFLIYFQGTGAADDSGLPNDRFFAVRPEGSVSTLKIQRTERGDSAVYLCASSLGQEETQYFGPGTRLLVL.

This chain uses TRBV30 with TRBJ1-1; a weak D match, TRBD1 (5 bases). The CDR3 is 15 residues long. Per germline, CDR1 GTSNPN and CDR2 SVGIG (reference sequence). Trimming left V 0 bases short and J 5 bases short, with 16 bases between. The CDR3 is CAWSVDPQGRTEAFF. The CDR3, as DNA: TGTGCCTGGAGTGTGGACCCTCAGGGAAGAACTGAAGCTTTCTTT.

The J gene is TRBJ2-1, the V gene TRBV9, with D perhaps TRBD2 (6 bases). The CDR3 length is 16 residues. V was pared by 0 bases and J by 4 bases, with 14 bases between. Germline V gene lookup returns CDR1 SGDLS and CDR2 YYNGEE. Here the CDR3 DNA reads TGTGCCAGCAGCGTAGGTTGGAGCGGGCCATACAATGAGCAGTTCTTC. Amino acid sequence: CASSVGWSGPYNEQFF.

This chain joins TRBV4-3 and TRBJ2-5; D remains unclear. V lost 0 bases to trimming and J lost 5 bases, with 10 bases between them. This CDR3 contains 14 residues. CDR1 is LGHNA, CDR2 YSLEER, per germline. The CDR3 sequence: CASSQEPRAETQYF. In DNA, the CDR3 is TGCGCCAGCAGCCAAGAACCAAGGGCCGAGACCCAGTACTTC.